The sequence of this TCR beta chain was determined in a study of blood T cell repertoires in COVID-19. About the study: Sites in the United States, Italy and Spain provided acute and convalescent COVID-19 samples. PBMCs, B-cell-depleted T cells, or T cells provided the cDNA or gDNA that made up the material.

Original data processing: Reference gene primer amplification gave nucleated cell count estimates. Assay: immunoSEQ multiplex PCR; the TCRdb copy retains only in-frame clones and omits some. V and J calls and clone size come straight from that table; D and trimming were deduced from the DNA. This sample has more than 200,000 clones, with about 85% found just once. The CDR3 spans 12 residues. CDR1 and CDR2 from the germline V gene are SQVTM and ANQGSEA. This chain joins TRBV29-1 and TRBJ2-5; D might be TRBD2 (6 bases). Sequenced sample: peripheral blood. This TCR was sampled from a man in his 70s with acute or convalescent COVID-19. The CDR3 DNA reads as TGCTCGGCTAGCCCGGGAGTAGAGACCCAGTACTTC. Translated: CSASPGVETQYF.